Frequency places the clone carrying this T cell receptor beta chain as medium-sized (0.01 to 0.1%). Its specificity is unknown. The length of the CDR3 is 12 residues. Germline CDR1 and CDR2: MDHEN and SYDVKM. The sorting of each CD8+ T cell subset was done in triplicate, at about 300,000 cells each. The libraries of TRB cDNA were prepared using 5' RACE with UMI labels. TCRdb re-called the 5' RACE reads; every CDR3 protein appears as one record, without DNA. The sample shows around 41,000 distinct CDR3 sequences, and approximately 11% sits with its ten largest clones. The data were taken from a study of CXCR3-negative and CXCR3-positive naive CD8 T cells. Study conclusions and caveats: Surface CD5 was comparable between naive subsets; TCR strength was inferred from TRB CDR3 properties. In both naive subsets diversity was comparably high, whereas memory CD8+ cells showed much lower diversity. Freshly isolated PBMCs were used in most assays, given partial CXCR3 loss after freezing.

The V and J genes are TRBV28 and TRBJ2-4; TCRdb indicates TRBD1, and absent DNA this call remains unverified. The sample was memory CD8+ T cells from blood. This receptor was taken from a human donor in good health. Some clones in this sample may be carry-over from other donors' samples. The CDR3 region is CASNRRENIQYF.